This is a list of T cell receptor beta chains from one sample in a study of blood T cell repertoires in COVID-19. Repertoires were generated with immunoSEQ multiplex PCR, while TCRdb's copy carries only in-frame clones and drops some. Of 90,000 to 120,000 clones in the sample, approximately 80% were seen once. The sample taken for sequencing was peripheral blood. The receptors originated from a woman aged 70-85 years with acute or convalescent COVID-19. Both conserved end residues are trimmed from each CDR3.

j_gene | v_gene | CDR3aa
TRBJ2-3 | TRBV20-1 | SASKGGSGISTDTQY
TRBJ2-5 | TRBV15 | ATSRGTVRYGETQY
TRBJ1-2 | TRBV19 | ASSRALNYGYT
TRBJ2-1 | TRBV3-1/TRBV3-2 | ASSQVTRYGEQF
TRBJ2-7 | TRBV7-2 | ASSLVYEQY
TRBJ1-2 | TRBV28 | ASCRILYGYT
TRBJ2-1 | TRBV7-2 | ASTSGLAGFLVQF
TRBJ1-4 | TRBV2 | ASTNLRGEKLF
TRBJ1-1 | TRBV9 | ASSSRQNTEAF
TRBJ2-1 | TRBV11-3 | ASSFSSGSNEQF
TRBJ1-4 | TRBV4-3 | ASSHEGGRVEKLF
TRBJ2-2 | TRBV28 | ASSSPGTSGARGTGELF
TRBJ2-7 | TRBV27 | ASSLSAWGGEQY
TRBJ2-1 | TRBV19 | ASARNPYNEQF
TRBJ2-1 | TRBV6-4 | ASSDEPGGRGQF
TRBJ1-1 | TRBV2 | ASINLGGAGPEAF
TRBJ2-2 | TRBV2 | ASSVQNTGELF
TRBJ2-1 | TRBV27 | ASRQTGTNYNEQF
TRBJ2-3 | TRBV3-1/TRBV3-2 | ASSQGEGITQY
TRBJ2-3 | TRBV11-1 | ASSPLPQLTTDTQY
TRBJ2-3 | TRBV12-3/TRBV12-4 | ASSLNSIHTQY
TRBJ1-1 | TRBV7-9 | ASSLMTGGAMNTEAF
TRBJ1-1 | TRBV28 | ASSPTGNPNTEAF
TRBJ1-1 | TRBV19 | ASIQGAGITEAF
TRBJ1-2 | TRBV7-9 | ASSASNYGYT
TRBJ1-1 | TRBV5-1 | ASSLRPDMNTEAF
TRBJ1-2 | TRBV29-1 | SVEGFIGGYT
TRBJ2-1 | TRBV7-8 | ASSLWSSGYNEQF
TRBJ1-6 | TRBV4-1 | ARDTGRSPLH
TRBJ1-3 | TRBV5-1 | ASSLIAQEGNTIY
TRBJ2-1 | TRBV7-2 | ASRPGQGVGEQF
TRBJ2-7 | TRBV19 | ASSIVATRTREQY
TRBJ2-2 | TRBV7-2 | ASSTTGIGELF
TRBJ2-2 | TRBV13 | AILRRGGGELF